This T cell receptor beta chain is drawn from a study of T cell responses to AZD1222 COVID-19 vaccine. Overall study findings and caveats: Just six or seven AZD1222 recipients tested seropositive at baseline. Among spike-specific TCRs, nearly half reportedly target unmutated variant regions.

Turning to this clone: Antigen: not known. The same CDR3 also results from other DNA sequences found in this sample.

Assay: immunoSEQ multiplex PCR; the TCRdb copy retains only in-frame clones and omits some. The sample yields 130,000 to 150,000 clones, roughly 89% seen once. CDR3 length: 15 amino acids. Germline V lookup: CDR1 SGHRS, CDR2 YFSETQ. Germline trimming cut 0 bases from V and 3 bases from J; bases unmatched to any gene: 0. The specimen was peripheral blood, collected on day 0 of AZD1222 vaccination. This receptor was identified in an adult in good health. This chain links TRBV5-1 with TRBJ2-2, with TRBD1 matching 9 bases. In nucleotides, the CDR3 is TGCGCCAGCAGCTTGGGACAGGGGGACACCGGGGAGCTGTTTTTT. Translating it yields CASSLGQGDTGELFF. Supplemented by reference TRBV5-1 and TRBJ2-2, the full variable domain reads KAGVTQTPRYLIKTRGQQVTLSCSPISGHRSVSWYQQTPGQGLQFLFEYFSETQRNKGNFPGRFSGRQFSNSRSEMNVSTLELGDSALYLCASSLGQGDTGELFFGEGSRLTVL.